This passage covers 32 T cell receptor beta chains from one sample sequenced in a study of human T cells and chemical hapten exposure. TCRdb reanalysed the RACE reads using MiXCR and keeps one entry per CDR3 protein. The data show about 110,000 distinct CDR3 sequences, 9.2% seen once. Time point of the sample: patch test 2, 6 weeks after DPC sensitization. The treatment: therapeutic diphenylcyclopropenone sensitization with weekly scalp DPC. This specimen was whole blood, taken in connection with sensitization to the hapten diphenylcyclopropenone (DPC). The receptor source for this set is a middle-aged woman with alopecia areata. Some clones in this sample may be carry-over from other donors' samples.

Ten or more counts support this clonotype. The rearrangement uses TRBV18 and TRBJ1-1; 7 nucleotides agree with TRBD1. This CDR3 comprises 13 residues. Germline V gene sequence: CDR1 KGHSH, CDR2 LQKENI. Trimming took 5 bases from V and 4 from J; bases not matched to a gene: 4. CDR3 amino acids: CASSIQGRTEAFF. CDR3 DNA sequence: TGTGCCAGCTCAATACAGGGGCGCACTGAAGCTTTCTTT.

This clonotype has ten or more counts. The chain joins TRBV7-2 to TRBJ1-5; 7 nucleotides align to TRBD1. This CDR3 is built from 16 residues. Per germline, CDR1 SGHTA and CDR2 FQGNSA. The V and J ends lost 1 base and 3 bases, in that order; junction bases with no gene match: 6. The DNA for the CDR3 is TGTGCCAGCAGCTTAGATGGAGGGGGCTTCAATCAGCCCCAGCATTTT. Translated, it gives CASSLDGGGFNQPQHF.

This clonotype was seen many times. The V call is TRBV7-2, the J call TRBJ2-1; 10 nucleotides align to TRBD2. Germline V lookup: CDR1 SGHTA, CDR2 FQGNSA. V shed 1 base and J 8 bases; nucleotides not matched to a gene: 8. The CDR3 is made up of 16 amino acids. CDR3 protein: CASSLVSGGARYEQFF. The CDR3 region has the DNA TGTGCCAGCAGCTTAGTAAGCGGGGGGGCCAGATATGAGCAGTTCTTC.

The sample holds a few counts of this clonotype. This rearrangement joins TRBV19 to TRBJ1-6; 7 bases are a match to TRBD1. J lost 0 bases, V lost 7 bases, and 9 bases had no gene match. Germline CDR1 is LNHDA and CDR2 is SQIVND (reference sequence). This CDR3 spans 17 amino acids. CDR3 protein: CASNHRGLSSYNSPLHF. The CDR3 coding sequence is TGTGCCAGTAACCACAGGGGATTGAGCTCCTATAATTCACCCCTCCACTTT.

Only a few counts were recorded for this clonotype. The gene calls are TRBV12-3 or TRBV12-4 and TRBJ1-2; D possibly corresponds to TRBD1 (6 bases). The CDR3 has 14 amino acids. Trimming took 7 bases from V and 1 from J, leaving 13 bases between them. The chain's CDR3 is CASNRGGSNYGYTF. The CDR3 nucleotides are TGTGCCAGCAATAGGGGGGGCAGTAACTATGGCTACACCTTC.

CDR3 nucleotide sequence: TGTGCCAGCAGTTTTACAGGGGGTCATGGAAAACTGTTTTTT. Translated, it gives CASSFTGGHGKLFF. The rearrangement joins TRBV12-3 or TRBV12-4 to TRBJ1-4; 8 bases line up with TRBD1. CDR3 size: 14 residues. V lost 3 bases and J lost 10; bases outside the gene matches: 7.

There are many counts of this clonotype. The J gene is TRBJ1-2, the V gene TRBV30; D is uncertain. V lost 1 base, J lost 8 bases, and 14 bases lay in between. Germline loops: CDR1 GTSNPN, CDR2 SVGIG (reference sequence). CDR3 size: 13 residues. CDR3 sequence reads: CAWSGGFAVGYTF. CDR3 coding DNA: TGTGCCTGGAGTGGGGGATTCGCGGTCGGCTACACCTTC.

There are many counts of this clonotype. The chain has TRBV11-2 and TRBJ2-5; D might be TRBD1 or TRBD2, each matching 7 bases. V was clipped by 4 bases and J by 4 bases, with 13 bases between them. Germline CDR1 SGHAT, CDR2 FQNNGV. The CDR3 has 14 amino acids. The CDR3 loop reads CASSWQGGVETQYF. CDR3 nucleotides: TGTGCCAGCAGCTGGCAGGGGGGGGTAGAGACCCAGTACTTC.

This clonotype was counted ten times or more. The rearrangement joins TRBV7-6 to TRBJ2-7; 8 bases are shared with TRBD1. Germline V gives CDR1 SGHVS, CDR2 FNYEAQ. The length of the CDR3 is 14 residues. After removal of 5 bases from V and 2 bases from J, the junction contained 5 bases not matched to a gene. CDR3 in DNA: TGTGCCAGCAGCGACCGGACAGGGCCCTACGAGCAGTACTTC. Its protein is CASSDRTGPYEQYF.

Comments on this clonotype: A much larger clone is a single base away; this may be a read error. The rearrangement joins TRBV4-1 to TRBJ2-7, with a possible D match to TRBD1 (5 bases). Germline V gives CDR1 MGHRA, CDR2 YSYEKL. V lost 4 bases and J 5 bases, leaving 24 bases between the germline ends. The length of the CDR3 is 17 residues. The CDR3 here is CASSPRTWAKKGHEQYF. In DNA form, the CDR3 reads TGCGCCAGCAGCCCCAGGACATGGGCGAAAAAAGGGCACGAGCAGTACTTC.

This clonotype came up many times. The chain links TRBV7-9 to TRBJ1-1; D not resolved. CDR1 is SEHNR and CDR2 is FQNEAQ in the germline V gene (reference sequence). V gave up 5 bases and J gave up 1 base, with 11 bases separating them. The CDR3 extends over 14 amino acids. CDR3 sequence reads: CASSPGGANTEAFF. For the CDR3, the DNA is TGTGCCAGCAGCCCTGGTGGAGCGAACACTGAAGCTTTCTTT.

The CDR3 spells CAGGVQNEQYF. The CDR3 bases are TGTGCTGGGGGAGTGCAGAACGAGCAGTACTTC. This sequence joins TRBV18 and TRBJ2-7, with D perhaps given as TRBD1 or TRBD2 (5 bases each). The germline V gene has CDR1 KGHSH and CDR2 LQKENI. This CDR3 has 11 amino acids.

This clonotype was counted at least ten times. The CDR3 coding sequence is TGTGCCAGCAGCCCCGGACAGCCAGCCGGGGAGCTGTTTTTT. Its protein product is CASSPGQPAGELFF. V is TRBV12-3 or TRBV12-4 and J is TRBJ2-2; D is possibly TRBD1 (6 bases). Trimming cost V 6 bases and J 6 bases, with 14 bases left between them. This CDR3 contains 14 residues.

This clonotype appeared many times. V is TRBV20-1 and J is TRBJ2-5; no definite D call. In germline, CDR1 is DFQATT, CDR2 SNEGSKA (reference sequence). The V end was cut by 0 bases, the J end by 7 bases, with 9 bases between. This CDR3 is built from 12 residues. The CDR3 loop reads CSAREGPRTQYF. CDR3 DNA sequence: TGCAGTGCTAGAGAGGGCCCCAGGACCCAGTACTTC.

The CDR3 loop is CATSRAGTGAYEQYF. CDR3 sequence (DNA): TGTGCCACCAGCAGAGCCGGGACAGGGGCCTACGAGCAGTACTTC. This chain joins TRBV15 and TRBJ2-7; 10 nucleotides match TRBD1. With V trimmed by 1 base and J by 2 bases, 2 bases remained unmatched. This CDR3 spans 15 amino acids. The germline CDR1 and CDR2 sequences are LNHNV and YYDKDF (reference sequence).

A few counts support this clonotype. The rearrangement links TRBV5-5 to TRBJ2-5, with D perhaps TRBD1 (6 bases). V lost 5 bases, J lost 5 bases, and 16 bases lay in between. Germline CDR1 is SGHKS and CDR2 is YYEKEE (reference sequence). The CDR3 totals 14 residues. The CDR3 sequence: CASRRTAPPETQYF. For the CDR3, the DNA is TGTGCCAGCAGGCGGACAGCCCCTCCGGAGACCCAGTACTTC.

The chain has TRBV7-2 and TRBJ2-3; TRBD2 aligns across 8 bases. The V gene end was trimmed by 3 bases and the J gene end by 1 base; junction bases not matched to a gene: 6. Germline V gene sequence: CDR1 SGHTA, CDR2 FQGNSA. The CDR3 extends over 16 amino acids. CDR3 protein: CASSLRMRGGTDTQYF. DNA for the CDR3: TGTGCCAGCAGCTTGAGGATGCGGGGGGGCACAGATACGCAGTATTTT.

The rearrangement links TRBV3-1 to TRBJ2-7; the match to TRBD2 covers 8 bases. CDR1 and CDR2 (germline): LGHDT, YNNKEL (reference sequence). The CDR3 is made up of 15 amino acids. The V and J ends lost 4 bases and 1 base, in that order; junction bases with no gene match: 6. Here the CDR3 reads CASSPPGRESYEQYF. The CDR3 DNA is TGTGCCAGCAGCCCCCCCGGGAGGGAATCCTACGAGCAGTACTTC.

This clonotype was counted only a few times. CDR3 bases: TGCAGCGTTGAGGGGACTGGCCAAGAGACCCAGTACTTC. Protein product: CSVEGTGQETQYF. V gene TRBV29-1 combines with J gene TRBJ2-5; perhaps TRBD2 as D (6 bases). The CDR3 totals 13 residues. Trimming left V 3 bases short and J 1 base short, with 9 bases between. Germline V gene data show CDR1 as SQVTM and CDR2 as ANQGSEA.

This clonotype was counted a few times. The V call is TRBV3-1, the J call TRBJ1-3; D possibly corresponds to TRBD1 (5 bases). The CDR3 sequence is 17 residues long. V lost 4 bases, J lost 2 bases, and 18 bases lay in between. Germline V gene sequence: CDR1 LGHDT, CDR2 YNNKEL (reference sequence). CDR3 nucleotide sequence: TGTGCCAGCAGCCGGTACCGGGACTCTTCCCCTGGAAACACCATATATTTT. This translates into CASSRYRDSSPGNTIYF.

V gene TRBV6-4 combines with J gene TRBJ2-3; possibly TRBD2 for D (5 bases). Between the trimmed V and J ends, which lost 2 bases and 2 bases, there was a span of 11 bases. Looked up from germline, CDR1 is MRHNA and CDR2 is SNTAGT. This CDR3 region has 15 residues. The CDR3 sequence: CASSDDRDATDTQYF. As DNA, the CDR3 is TGTGCCAGCAGTGACGATCGGGATGCCACAGATACGCAGTATTTT.

This clonotype was seen many times. The V call is TRBV28, the J call TRBJ2-2; 7 bases are a match to TRBD2. Germline CDR1 reads MDHEN; CDR2 reads SYDVKM. CDR3 length: 12 amino acids. The ends lost 6 bases at V and 8 bases at J; junction bases unmatched: 3. CDR3 protein: CASSPGGGELFF. DNA of the CDR3: TGTGCCAGCAGCCCCGGGGGGGGGGAGCTGTTTTTT.

This clonotype was seen a handful of times. The CDR3 sequence: CASSLASGASRQPQHF. The CDR3 DNA reads as TGTGCCAGCAGCTTAGCGTCAGGCGCCTCTCGTCAGCCCCAGCATTTT. This chain uses TRBV7-2 with TRBJ1-5, with unresolved D. The germline V gene has CDR1 SGHTA and CDR2 FQGNSA. This CDR3 has 16 amino acids. Trimming left V 0 bases short and J 6 bases short, with 15 bases between.

Remarks on this clonotype: The junction shows a germline mismatch at one end, possibly a read error. The chain joins TRBV7-6 to TRBJ2-7; D unclear. The V gene's germline CDR1 is SGHVS and CDR2 FNYEAQ. The length of the CDR3 is 13 residues. CDR3 DNA sequence: TGTGACAGCAGCTTAGCCCCGGTGGGGGAGCAGTACTTC. This codes for CDSSLAPVGEQYF.

In its sample, this clonotype was seen many times. V gene TRBV12-3 or TRBV12-4 combines with J gene TRBJ2-7, with 10 bases lining up with TRBD2. V was clipped by 5 bases and J by 4 bases; unmatched bases: 8. This CDR3 is built from 15 residues. CDR3 nucleotide sequence: TGTGCCAGCAGTCAGGCCGGGACTAGCGTATACGAGCAGTACTTC. It translates to CASSQAGTSVYEQYF.

In its sample, this clonotype was seen a few times. This rearrangement joins TRBV14 to TRBJ1-1; D is perhaps TRBD1 (5 bases). The CDR3 extends over 16 amino acids. CDR1 and CDR2 (germline): SGHDN, FVKESK. Trimming left V 1 base short and J 0 bases short, with 12 bases between. CDR3 amino acids: CASSQAEGRMNTEAFF. The DNA for the CDR3 is TGTGCCAGCAGCCAAGCCGAGGGACGGATGAACACTGAAGCTTTCTTT.

This clonotype occurred a few times. The rearrangement links TRBV29-1 to TRBJ1-5, with 8 positions matching TRBD1. Germline lookup yields CDR1 SQVTM and CDR2 ANQGSEA. This CDR3 has 14 amino acids. V trimming: 5 bases; J trimming: 2 bases; junction bases outside the gene matches: 5. The CDR3 here is CSVSSGGRNQPQHF. The CDR3, as DNA: TGCAGCGTTTCATCAGGGGGCCGCAATCAGCCCCAGCATTTT.

This clonotype came up a few times. The chain uses TRBV29-1 and TRBJ1-2, with D tentatively TRBD1 (6 bases). The germline V gene encodes CDR1 SQVTM and CDR2 ANQGSEA. Trimming took off 5 bases at V and 4 bases at J, with 17 bases between the two ends. The CDR3 totals 14 residues. CDR3 bases: TGCAGCGTTAGGGGGGAGCAACACTTCTATGGCTACACCTTC. The encoded protein is CSVRGEQHFYGYTF. The full variable domain, with the rest looked up from reference TRBV29-1 and TRBJ1-2, is SAVISQKPSRDICQRGTSLTIQCQVDSQVTMMFWYRQQPGQSLTLIATANQGSEATYESGFVIDKFPISRPNLTFSTLTVSNMSPEDSSIYLCSVRGEQHFYGYTFGSGTRLTVV.

The CDR3, as DNA: TGTGCCAGCAGCCCAGGGACTAGCGCAGATACGCAGTATTTT. Its translation: CASSPGTSADTQYF. J is TRBJ2-3 and V is TRBV11-3; 10 bases match TRBD2. Germline-derived CDR1 and CDR2 are SGHNT and YENEEA. V lost 5 bases to trimming and J lost 4 bases; unmatched junction nucleotides: 3. The CDR3 extends over 14 amino acids.

This clonotype turned up a few times. This rearrangement joins TRBV4-3 to TRBJ2-6, with a weak D call TRBD2 (5 bases). V lost 4 bases to trimming and J lost 2 bases, with 12 bases between them. The CDR3 consists of 16 residues. Germline CDR1 is LGHNA and CDR2 is YSLEER. This CDR3 is CASSLEVWPGANVLTF. CDR3 sequence (DNA): TGCGCCAGCAGCCTGGAGGTCTGGCCTGGGGCCAACGTCCTGACTTTC.

The table lists this clonotype with a few counts. CDR3 protein: CASSSGTSGAYSTDTQYF. The DNA for the CDR3 is TGTGCCAGCAGCTCAGGGACTAGCGGGGCCTATAGCACAGATACGCAGTATTTT. The chain combines TRBV5-5 with TRBJ2-3; TRBD2 matches at 13 bases. The CDR3 extends over 18 amino acids. With V trimmed by 3 bases and J by 0 bases, 7 bases remained unmatched. CDR1 SGHKS and CDR2 YYEKEE come from the germline V gene (reference sequence).

This chain uses TRBV9 with TRBJ1-1, with 12 bases fitting TRBD1. Germline loops: CDR1 SGDLS, CDR2 YYNGEE. This CDR3 comprises 16 residues. V was clipped by 0 bases and J by 6 bases; unmatched bases: 6. CDR3 amino acids: CASSVGDRGRRAEAFF. The CDR3 DNA reads TGTGCCAGCAGCGTAGGGGACAGGGGGCGACGGGCTGAAGCTTTCTTT.